This TCR beta chain stems from a study of cytomegalovirus exposure and HLA in healthy donors. Background on the study: Within an early data release were about 90 million unique TCRs drawn from HLA-typed donors. The Caucasian-associated ancestry cluster held around 81% of 398 genotyped donors. Study observations and caveats: Fewer N-insertions (relative to the approximately 700-donor mean) were reportedly seen in an Asian-associated ancestry cluster in a later analysis. Later analysis demonstrated an association between a missense DCLRE1C variant and TCR beta V- and J-gene trimming.

For this clone: Its antigen is undetermined.

The CDR3 extends over 16 amino acids. Germline loops: CDR1 SGHTS, CDR2 YDEGEE. V shed 3 bases and J shed 6 bases, with 21 bases lying between them. PCR amplification relied on 60 Vbeta primers (plus 13 Jbeta primers). Clones were read by immunoSEQ multiplex PCR, and TCRdb kept only the in-frame ones, dropping some. The sample consists of around 170,000 clones, 80% of them appearing once. The TCR originated in a woman between 50 and 59 years old in good health and CMV-seropositive. Sequencing was performed on PBMCs. The chain employs TRBV5-8 and TRBJ1-2, with D possibly TRBD1 on 6 matching bases. The CDR3 protein is CASSSSLGQSVNGYTF. As DNA, the CDR3 is TGTGCCAGCAGCTCGTCATTAGGACAGTCGGTGAATGGCTACACCTTC.